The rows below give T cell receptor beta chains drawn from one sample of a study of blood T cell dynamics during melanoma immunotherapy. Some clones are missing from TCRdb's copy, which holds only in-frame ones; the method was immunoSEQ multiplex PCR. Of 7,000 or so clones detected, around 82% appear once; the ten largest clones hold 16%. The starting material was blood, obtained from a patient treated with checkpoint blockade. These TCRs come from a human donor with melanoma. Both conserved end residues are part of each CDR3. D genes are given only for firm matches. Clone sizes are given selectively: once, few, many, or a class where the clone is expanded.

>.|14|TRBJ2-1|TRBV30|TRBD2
TGTGCCTGGACCGCGGGAGGGCCGGTCAATGAGCAGTTCTTC
CAWTAGGPVNEQFF
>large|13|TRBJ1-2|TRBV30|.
TGTGCCTGGAGTATGACCGAAAACTATGGCTACACCTTC
CAWSMTENYGYTF
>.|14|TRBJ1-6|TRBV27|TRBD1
TGTGCCAGCAGTGTCCAGGGGGGCACTTCACCCCTCCACTTT
CASSVQGGTSPLHF
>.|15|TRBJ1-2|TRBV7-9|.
TGTGCCAGCAGCCTCTCAAACGACGGGATCTATGGCTACACCTTC
CASSLSNDGIYGYTF
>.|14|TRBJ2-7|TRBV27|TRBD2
TGTGCCAGCAGTTGGGGACTAGCGGGATTCGAGCAGTACTTC
CASSWGLAGFEQYF
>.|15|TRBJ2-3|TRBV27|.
TGTGCCAGCTCCTCCCCCGGCGGGATGGCAGATACGCAGTATTTT
CASSSPGGMADTQYF
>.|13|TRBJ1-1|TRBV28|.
TGTGCCAGCAGTATCCCAGTGAACACTGAAGCTTTCTTT
CASSIPVNTEAFF
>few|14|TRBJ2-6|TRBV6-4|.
TGTGCCAGCAGTGTTGGGGATGGGGCCAACGTCCTGACTTTC
CASSVGDGANVLTF
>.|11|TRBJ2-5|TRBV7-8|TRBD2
TGTGCCAGCAGCTTAGAGCGGGAGCAGTACTTC
CASSLEREQYF
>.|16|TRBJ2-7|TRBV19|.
TGTGCCAGTAGTATAGGAAAGGGGAGATCGTCCTACGAGCAGTACTTC
CASSIGKGRSSYEQYF
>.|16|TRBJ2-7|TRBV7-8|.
TGTGCCAGCAGCTTAGCGTCGGGGTTAGCAACCTACGAGCAGTACTTC
CASSLASGLATYEQYF
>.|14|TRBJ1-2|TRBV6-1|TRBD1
TGTGCCACCCGTTCCGGGACAGGGTCCTATGGCTACACCTTC
CATRSGTGSYGYTF
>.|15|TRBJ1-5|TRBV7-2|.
TGTGCCAGCAGCTTAGGATCAGGAGGCAATCAGCCCCAGCATTTT
CASSLGSGGNQPQHF